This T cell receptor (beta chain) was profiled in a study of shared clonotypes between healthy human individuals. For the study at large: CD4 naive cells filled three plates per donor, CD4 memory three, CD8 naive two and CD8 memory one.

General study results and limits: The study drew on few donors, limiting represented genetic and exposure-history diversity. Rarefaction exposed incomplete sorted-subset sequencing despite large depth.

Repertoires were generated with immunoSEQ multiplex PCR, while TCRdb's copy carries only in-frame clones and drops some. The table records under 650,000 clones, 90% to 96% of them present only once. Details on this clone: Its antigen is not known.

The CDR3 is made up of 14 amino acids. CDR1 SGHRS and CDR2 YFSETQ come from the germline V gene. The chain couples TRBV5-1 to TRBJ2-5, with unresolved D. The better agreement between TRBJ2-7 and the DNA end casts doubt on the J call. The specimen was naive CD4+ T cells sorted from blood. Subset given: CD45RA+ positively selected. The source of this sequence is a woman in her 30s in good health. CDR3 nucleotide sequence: TGCGCCAGCAGCTCGGTGCAAGGGACCTACGAGCAGTACTTC. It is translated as CASSSVQGTYEQYF.